This T cell receptor (beta chain) was documented in a study of beta chain features in type 1 diabetes (dated by TCRdb to the late 2010s). Regarding the research as a whole: Patients and healthy donors did not differ in mean age, gender distribution, total cell number or subset yield. Across all samples, around 100 million sorted cells were examined, and cell number per subset correlated strongly with RNA yield. In the study, recently diagnosed type 1 diabetes patients and matched healthy donors were compared on the TCRB repertoires of their sorted circulating CD4+ T cell subsets. Regulatory and stem cell-like memory subsets were isolated from only 8 patients and 8 healthy donors, whereas naive and central memory subsets came from all 28 donors. Here is what the overall study found, with its caveats: In all four CD4+ subsets, TCRB CDR3 length was moderately but significantly shorter in type 1 diabetes patients. Shorter templates might be favored by PCR, yet because patient and control samples were amplified and corrected together, any such skew would affect both groups equally. Only small numbers of individuals were included in the HLA sub-analyses, which left unresolved whether HLA type had any influence on TCRB rearrangement. Because cDNA was sequenced instead of genomic DNA, highly expressing activated cells could be over-represented, though the groups showed no difference in activation or CD3 levels. Naive, central memory and regulatory TCRB repertoires appeared more similar among patients than among healthy donors. Fewer insertions and more nucleotide deletions at VDJ recombination sites were observed in patients with type 1 diabetes, implying thymic rearrangement abnormalities.

A single peripheral blood draw of around 0.11 L on average was collected from each donor into heparinised tubes. Using a panel that included CD45RO, CCR7, CD25, CD127, CD95 and CD27, naive, central memory, regulatory and stem cell-like memory CD4+ T cells were sorted on a BD FACSAria II. Purity was above 95% for every sorted population. Right away, PBMCs were isolated by Lymphoprep density gradient centrifugation and were stained directly, with no culture step. To minimize batch effects, samples were stained and sorted in pairs, one healthy donor with one patient per experiment. This clone has more than one count but fewer than ten. The clone's antigen remains unknown. It has no much larger one-base neighbor in the sample; base qualities were not kept. The entire amount of isolated RNA was reverse transcribed using the High Capacity cDNA Reverse Transcription Kit, so the sequenced TCRB transcripts were expressed ones. Deep immunoSEQ sequencing was applied to naive, central memory and regulatory T cell samples, giving an average of roughly 3.6 million total reads per sample. Sorted cells were lysed in RLT buffer and RNA was extracted with DNase-treated RNeasy Micro or Mini kits, depending on cell number. To prevent cross-contamination, each cell subset was processed individually, whereas patient and healthy donor samples were processed jointly. TCRB sequences were amplified from cDNA with the immunoSEQ multiplex PCR, producing 87-bp fragments spanning the CDR3 region. Amplicons were sequenced on the Illumina HiSeq platform. The original pipeline was this. PCR bias was corrected computationally using synthetic template baselines, and reads within Hamming distance 2 were collapsed, with unmergeable singletons discarded. Reads were aligned to IMGT to assign V, D and J genes, CDR3 length, and insertions or deletions at six rearrangement sites. Within each subset, clonotype counts were normalized to sorted cell number, after which true diversity and Gini coefficients were computed with the tcR R package. Repertoire sharing was quantified using the overlap coefficient calculated on TCRB nucleotide sequences. Out-of-frame TCRB sequences from naive cells were analyzed as a proxy for the pre-selection repertoire. The table was pulled from immuneACCESS by TCRdb, which kept in-frame rearrangements only. Such tables lose some clones; where checked, under half of the loss comes from unresolved V genes, and the rest has no known cause. That table is the source of V, J and clone size, and D and trimming were worked out from the DNA. The sample contains 130,000 to 150,000 clones, less than 11% of them found a single time. 1.3% of the sample rests with the top ten.

Taken from the germline V gene, the CDR1 and CDR2 loops are SGHTA and FQGNSA. V and J are truncated by 5 bases and 2 bases respectively, leaving an intervening sequence of 13 bases. Including cysteine and phenylalanine, the CDR3 has 15 amino acids. Just the 45-base CDR3 DNA is kept, in frame starting at base 1. This TCR derives from a man between 18 and 29 years old in good health. Sequenced input: naive CD4+ T cells from blood. Read against the paper, the sample's cell subset or site label means: true naive CD4+ T cells. The V gene is TRBV7-2 and the J gene is TRBJ1-5, with the D gene too uncertain to name. Here is the DNA: TGTGCCAGCAGCCGCGACGGGGTGGGCAATCAGCCCCAGCATTTT. Its translation reads: CASSRDGVGNQPQHF.